This T cell receptor (beta chain) was observed in a study of beta chain features in type 1 diabetes. Whole-study results and caveats: The question of HLA type influencing TCRB rearrangement was one that remained unresolved here.

This clone was seen only a few times. Antigen specificity is unknown. Staining for CD45RO/CCR7/CD25/CD127/CD95/CD27 allowed sorting of CD4+ naive, central memory, regulatory and stem cell-like memory cells. All sorted populations exceeded 95% purity. The CDR3 length is 13 residues. V was clipped by 0 bases and J by 5 bases, with 6 bases between them. Germline V lookup: CDR1 SGHRS, CDR2 YFSETQ. TCRB transcripts that were expressed got sequenced, as all of the isolated RNA had been reverse transcribed. TCRdb's table, derived via immunoSEQ multiplex PCR, lists solely in-frame clones and lacks some. The sample gives around 500,000 clones, roughly 11% of which show up once; 0.046% is in the top ten.

V is TRBV5-1 and J is TRBJ1-5, with unresolved D. The sample was naive CD4+ T cells from blood. The origin of this receptor is a woman aged 18-29 years in good health. The CDR3 DNA reads TGCGCCAGCAGCTTGGACAGTGATCAGCCCCAGCATTTT. Translated: CASSLDSDQPQHF.